Detailed here is one TCR beta chain. The V gene end was trimmed by 6 bases and the J gene end by 9 bases; junction bases not matched to a gene: 6. Germline CDR1 DFQATT, CDR2 SNEGSKA (reference sequence). The CDR3 runs 12 residues. Preparing the TCRbeta library involved the use of unique molecular identifiers. Each CDR3 protein gets one entry after TCRdb re-called the PCR reads with MiXCR. The repertoire holds about 980,000 distinct CDR3 sequences, about 30% seen once, with around 30% in the top ten. The data stem from a study of T-cell reconstitution after alpha-beta-depleted transplantation in children.

The gene calls are TRBV20-1 and TRBJ2-1, with 9 bases aligning to TRBD1. Source: PBMCs, mostly from graft donor cells, taken 360 days after TCRalphabeta/CD19-depleted stem cell transplant. This receptor was identified in a boy less than two years old who had a stem cell transplant for SCID, so the T cells may come from the graft donor. The CDR3 reads CSAPQGAREQFF. DNA for the CDR3: TGCAGTGCACCACAGGGGGCTCGTGAGCAGTTCTTC.